The clone carrying this TCR beta chain was seen a handful of times. Its antigen is currently unknown. With a much larger clone just one base away, this may be a read error. The study built unsorted libraries from 2 million PBMCs kept at -80 C. This entry comes from a study of neurological immune-mediated disorders. Study-wide results and caveats: TCR clonal expansion peaked in HTLV-1-associated myelopathy patients and was lowest in multiple sclerosis patients.

The cDNA was synthesized by 5'RACE incorporating 10-nucleotide random UMIs. From 15-18 subjects, each sequencing run yielded over 180 million TCR-beta sequences. TCRdb fed the 5' RACE reads into MiXCR, producing one record per CDR3 protein. The data show approximately 87,000 distinct CDR3 sequences, with roughly 13% seen just once and under 7% held by the top ten. Material: PBMCs. This sequence was found in a woman in her 50s in good health.

Here the CDR3 DNA reads TGCACCAGCAGCTCCACCGGGACCCCTCCTGAGCAGTTCTTC. Its protein is CTSSSTGTPPEQFF. J is TRBJ2-1 and V is TRBV5-1; possibly TRBD1 or TRBD2 for D (5 bases each). From germline, CDR1 is SGHRS and CDR2 YFSETQ. The CDR3 totals 14 residues. Combining the CDR3 with reference TRBV5-1 and TRBJ2-1 gives the whole variable domain KAGVTQTPRYLIKTRGQQVTLSCSPISGHRSVSWYQQTPGQGLQFLFEYFSETQRNKGNFPGRFSGRQFSNSRSEMNVSTLELGDSALYLCTSSSTGTPPEQFFGPGTRLTVL.